The rows below give T cell receptor beta chains drawn from one sample of a study of CD8 T cells in Susac syndrome. TCRdb redid the calling of the immunoSEQ multiplex PCR reads with MiXCR, one entry per CDR3 protein. The repertoire consists of under 200,000 distinct CDR3 sequences, with approximately 94% occurring once and the leading ten covering approximately 0.1%. Sequencing was performed on CD4+ T cells from PBMCs. The source is a human donor with Susac syndrome. Each CDR3 is given with its conserved first and last residue. The order of the fields is clone size, V gene, D gene, J gene, CDR3 DNA, CDR3 protein. A D gene is named only where the DNA matches it firmly. Some rows mark clone size as missing; the rest say once, few, many or name a class of expanded clone.

NA,TRBV6-5,NA,TRBJ2-3,TGTGCCAGCAGTTACCGCCCCTTGGCGGCCGGGTATCCTAGCACAGATACGCAGTATTTT,CASSYRPLAAGYPSTDTQYF
NA,TRBV3-1,NA,TRBJ2-5,TGTGCCAGCAGCCAAGTCACCCAGTACTTC,CASSQVTQYF
NA,TRBV29-1,TRBD1,TRBJ1-1,TGCAGCGTTGACCCGACAGGGAGAGCTTTCTTT,CSVDPTGRAFF
NA,TRBV29-1,TRBD1,TRBJ1-2,TGCAGCGTTGAGGTACAGGGGGCAGGCGGCTACACCTTC,CSVEVQGAGGYTF
NA,TRBV11-1,TRBD1,TRBJ2-1,TGTGCCAGCAGCTCCACCCTTAGACAGGGTGGTCAGTTCTTC,CASSSTLRQGGQFF
NA,TRBV5-4,TRBD1,TRBJ1-2,TGTGCCAGCAGCTTGGGACAGGGGGCCTTGTATGGCTACACCTTC,CASSLGQGALYGYTF
NA,TRBV5-4,NA,TRBJ2-3,TGTGCCAGCAGCTTGGGACTTGCGGGGAGCGGCACAGATACGCAGTATTTT,CASSLGLAGSGTDTQYF
NA,TRBV30,NA,TRBJ1-6,TGTGCCTGGAGAAAAGAACAACAGGGTACACCCCTCCACTTT,CAWRKEQQGTPLHF
NA,TRBV19,NA,TRBJ1-5,TGTGCCAGTAGTATGCGGTTTCAGCCCCAGCATTTT,CASSMRFQPQHF
NA,TRBV29-1,TRBD1,TRBJ2-2,TGCAGCGTTGGAGTGGGACAGGGGACCGGGGAGCTGTTTTTT,CSVGVGQGTGELFF
NA,TRBV5-1,NA,TRBJ1-2,TGCGCCAGCAGCCGAAACCGGGACATAGGTGCTGGCTACACCTTC,CASSRNRDIGAGYTF
NA,TRBV7-2,TRBD1,TRBJ1-4,TGTGCCAGCAGCATGGACAGGCGTAATGAAAAACTGTTTTTT,CASSMDRRNEKLFF
NA,TRBV12-3/TRBV12-4,NA,TRBJ2-2,TGTGCCAGCACCTGGGTGGGGTTCACCGGGGAGCTGTTTTTT,CASTWVGFTGELFF
NA,TRBV4-1,NA,TRBJ2-1,TGCGCCAGCAGCCAAGTTACGATTATTGACAATGAGCAGTTCTTC,CASSQVTIIDNEQFF
NA,TRBV19,NA,TRBJ1-5,TGTGCCAGTAAGGCCCCCGGAGGAGCTCAGCCCCAGCATTTT,CASKAPGGAQPQHF
NA,TRBV30,TRBD1,TRBJ1-5,TGTGCCTGGAGTGAACAGGGGGCACATCAGCCCCAGCATTTT,CAWSEQGAHQPQHF
NA,TRBV29-1,TRBD1,TRBJ1-3,TGCAGCGCCCGACAGGGCTCTGGAAACACCATATATTTT,CSARQGSGNTIYF
NA,TRBV30,NA,TRBJ2-7,TGTGCCTGGGGGGGAGACATCTCCTACGAGCAGTACTTC,CAWGGDISYEQYF
NA,TRBV7-9,TRBD1,TRBJ2-7,TGTGCCAGCAGCTCAGGGGGCGGGGAGTCCTACGAGCAGTACTTC,CASSSGGGESYEQYF
NA,TRBV20-1,TRBD2,TRBJ2-3,TGCAGTGCGAGGATTCATGGACTAGCGGGGATCACAGATACGCAGTATTTT,CSARIHGLAGITDTQYF
NA,TRBV20-1,NA,TRBJ2-7,TGCAGTGCTAGAGATCCCTCCGGGGCAAACTCCTACGAGCAGTACTTC,CSARDPSGANSYEQYF
NA,TRBV6-5,NA,TRBJ1-5,TGTGCCAGCAGTTACTCCATGGACACTAGGGGCAATCAGCCCCAGCATTTT,CASSYSMDTRGNQPQHF
once,TRBV9,NA,TRBJ2-7,TGTGCCAGCTCCCGTACAGGGCTCTCCTACGAGCAGTACTTC,CASSRTGLSYEQYF
NA,TRBV7-9,NA,TRBJ1-1,TGTGCCAGCAGCTTAGCTATCACACCGAACACTGAAGCTTTCTTT,CASSLAITPNTEAFF
NA,TRBV30,NA,TRBJ2-6,TGTGCCTCTGATCTCCTCCTTGGGGCCAACGTCCTGACTTTC,CASDLLLGANVLTF
NA,TRBV2,TRBD1,TRBJ1-2,TGTGCCAGCTGTCTGCAGGGGGCCAATGGCTACACCTTC,CASCLQGANGYTF
NA,TRBV12-3/TRBV12-4,NA,TRBJ2-7,TGTGCCAGCAGTTTTGGATACGAGCAGTACTTC,CASSFGYEQYF
NA,TRBV9,NA,TRBJ1-3,TGTGCCAGCAGCGGGGACGAACAGGGTACCATATATTTT,CASSGDEQGTIYF
once,TRBV7-9,NA,TRBJ1-2,TGTGCCAGCAGACAGGCAAACTATGGCTACACCTTC,CASRQANYGYTF
NA,TRBV7-2,TRBD1,TRBJ2-7,TGTGCCAGCAGCTCCCAAACAGGGGTCACACTCGAGCAGTACTTC,CASSSQTGVTLEQYF
NA,TRBV7-2,NA,TRBJ2-3,TGTGCCAGCAGCGCCCCGGGACGGTGGGGACTTAGCACAGATACGCAGTATTTT,CASSAPGRWGLSTDTQYF